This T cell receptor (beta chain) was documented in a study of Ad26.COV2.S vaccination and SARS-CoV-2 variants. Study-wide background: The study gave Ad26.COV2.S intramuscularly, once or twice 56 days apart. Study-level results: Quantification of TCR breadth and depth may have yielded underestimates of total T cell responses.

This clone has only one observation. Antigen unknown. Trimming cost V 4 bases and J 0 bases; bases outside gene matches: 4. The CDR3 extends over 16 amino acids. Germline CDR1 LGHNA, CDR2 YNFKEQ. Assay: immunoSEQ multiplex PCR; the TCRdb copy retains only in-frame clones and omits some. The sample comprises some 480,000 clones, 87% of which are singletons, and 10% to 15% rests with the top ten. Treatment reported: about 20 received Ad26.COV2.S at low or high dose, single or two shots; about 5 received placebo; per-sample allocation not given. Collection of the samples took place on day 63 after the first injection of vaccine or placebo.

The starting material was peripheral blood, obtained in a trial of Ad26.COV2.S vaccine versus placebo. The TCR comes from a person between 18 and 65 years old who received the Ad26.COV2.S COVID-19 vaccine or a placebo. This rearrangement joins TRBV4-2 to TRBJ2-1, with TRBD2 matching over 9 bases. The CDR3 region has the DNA TGTGCCAGCAGCCTTCTAGCGGGGAGCTCCTACAATGAGCAGTTCTTC. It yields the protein CASSLLAGSSYNEQFF.